The 14 T cell receptor beta chains given below trace back to one sample, sequenced in a study of regulatory T cells in long-lasting Graves disease. Time point denoted: persistent/refractory GD, antithyroid drugs over 5 years with positive TRAb. TCR sequences were obtained from RNA taken from PBMCs. To make TCR beta libraries, researchers used iRepertoire HTBI primers and Arm-PCR of CDR3 regions. TCRdb fed the multiplex PCR reads into MiXCR, producing one record per CDR3 protein. Among around 400,000 distinct CDR3 sequences listed, roughly 23% were seen once. The sample was peripheral blood mononuclear cells (PBMCs), taken when the disease was refractory, from a patient treated with antithyroid drugs. These receptor sequences come from a woman aged 35 to 49 with Graves disease.

The rearrangement uses TRBV6-5 and TRBJ2-1; 10 nucleotides agree with TRBD2. In germline, CDR1 is MNHEY, CDR2 SVGAGI. The CDR3 is 15 residues long. V shed 4 bases and J 4 bases; nucleotides not matched to a gene: 4. CDR3 nucleotide sequence: TGTGCCAGCAGTTCTAGCGGGAGATGGTACAATGAGCAGTTCTTC. This sequence encodes CASSSSGRWYNEQFF.

This clonotype was picked up many times. The genes are TRBV28 and TRBJ2-7; 10 positions match TRBD2. The CDR3 has 14 amino acids. V lost 7 bases, J lost 3 bases, and 6 bases stayed unmatched. In germline, CDR1 is MDHEN, CDR2 SYDVKM. The CDR3 nucleotides are TGTGCCAGCATAGAAGCGGGAGGGGGCTACGAGCAGTACTTC. Translation: CASIEAGGGYEQYF.

The chain has TRBV29-1 and TRBJ2-7; D is ambiguous. The germline V gene encodes CDR1 SQVTM and CDR2 ANQGSEA. CDR3 length equals 12 residues. V was clipped by 4 bases and J by 3 bases, with 10 bases between them. CDR3 loop: CSVGWQLYEQYF. Here the CDR3 DNA reads TGCAGCGTTGGATGGCAGCTCTACGAGCAGTACTTC.

Remarks on this clonotype: This may be a read error, as it is one base from a much larger clone. The rearrangement links TRBV28 to TRBJ1-6; D unclear. V lost 6 bases, J lost 9 bases, and 15 bases lay in between. The CDR3 is 14 residues long. Germline-derived CDR1 and CDR2 are MDHEN and SYDVKM. Here the CDR3 reads CASSLVGITSPLHF. The CDR3, as DNA: TGTGCCAGCAGCTTAGTTGGTATAACTTCACCCCTCCACTTT.

In regard to this clonotype: This may stem from a read error, because a much larger clone lies one nucleotide away. The chain combines TRBV28 with TRBJ1-2, with D perhaps TRBD1 (5 bases). Deletions cut 0 bases from V and 12 bases from J, with 14 bases between. From germline, CDR1 is MDHEN and CDR2 SYDVKM. This CDR3 spans 13 amino acids. The CDR3 here is CASSLWQGAGHTF. Here the CDR3 DNA reads TGTGCCAGCAGTTTATGGCAGGGAGCGGGCCACACCTTC.

Only a few counts were recorded for this clonotype. The V gene is TRBV6-1, the J gene TRBJ1-1; D remains ambiguous. From germline, CDR1 is MNHNS and CDR2 SASEGT. This CDR3 region has 9 residues. In nucleotides, the CDR3 is TGTGTGGCGGGGACTGAAGCTTTCTTT. It is translated as CVAGTEAFF.

At least ten counts were recorded for this clonotype. CDR3 coding DNA: TGTGCCAGCAGCCAAGGGACAGGACAACCGTATGGCTACACCTTC. Its translation: CASSQGTGQPYGYTF. The chain recombines TRBV11-1 with TRBJ1-2; 8 nucleotides agree with TRBD1. CDR1 SGHAT and CDR2 FQDESV come from the germline V gene (reference sequence). The V segment lost 5 bases and the J segment 5 bases; nucleotides outside the gene matches: 10. The CDR3 length is 15 residues.

This clonotype has more than one count but fewer than ten. The chain carries TRBV5-4 and TRBJ1-1, with D possibly TRBD1 on 6 matching bases. This CDR3 has 14 amino acids. The V and J ends lost 4 bases and 1 base respectively, with 11 bases between them. Looked up from germline, CDR1 is SGHNT and CDR2 is YYREEE (reference sequence). The CDR3 spells CASSQADRNTEAFF. CDR3 coding DNA: TGTGCCAGCAGCCAAGCGGACAGGAACACTGAAGCTTTCTTT.

The V gene is TRBV19, the J gene TRBJ2-7; D ambiguous. Trimming cost V 1 base and J 0 bases, with 10 bases left between them. CDR3 length: 15 amino acids. CDR1 and CDR2 (germline): LNHDA, SQIVND (reference sequence). CDR3 bases: TGTGCCAGTAGTATAGCTTGGGTGGGCTCCTACGAGCAGTACTTC. Encoded protein: CASSIAWVGSYEQYF.

A single count supports this clonotype. The chain uses TRBV7-9 and TRBJ2-1; D is possibly TRBD1 (5 bases). The CDR3 extends over 17 amino acids. V lost 0 bases and J lost 5, with 17 bases in between. The germline CDR1 and CDR2 sequences are SEHNR and FQNEAQ (reference sequence). The CDR3 is CASSLAFGRVGHNEQFF. The DNA for the CDR3 is TGTGCCAGCAGCTTAGCCTTCGGCAGGGTGGGCCACAATGAGCAGTTCTTC.

V is TRBV10-3 and J is TRBJ2-7; no definite D call. The V gene lost 0 bases and the J gene lost 5 bases, with 14 bases spanning the gap. Germline CDR1 ENHRY, CDR2 SYGVKD. The CDR3 contains 15 residues. The CDR3 DNA sequence: TGTGCCATCAGTGAGTCGATACGGGCCACCCACGAGCAGTACTTC. This sequence encodes CAISESIRATHEQYF.

With respect to this clonotype: It differs at one base from a far larger clone, so likely a read error. The rearrangement links TRBV28 to TRBJ2-7; weak D call: TRBD1 (5 bases). The end of the DNA is better explained by TRBJ2-5, so the J call may be wrong. Looked up from germline, CDR1 is MDHEN and CDR2 is SYDVKM. The CDR3 has 14 amino acids. CDR3 DNA: TGTGCCAGCAGTTTGGCCCTCCCAGGGGAGACCCAGTACTTC. Translation gives CASSLALPGETQYF.

This clonotype was picked up many times. The rearrangement uses TRBV28 and TRBJ1-4; weak D call: TRBD1 (5 bases). CDR1 and CDR2 (germline): MDHEN, SYDVKM. The V and J ends lost 3 bases and 8 bases respectively, with 7 bases between them. This CDR3 has 12 residues. The CDR3 reads CASSLTAEKLFF. Here the CDR3 DNA reads TGTGCCAGCAGTTTGACAGCCGAAAAACTGTTTTTT.

Only a few counts were recorded for this clonotype. The genes are TRBV3-1 and TRBJ2-7, with 8 bases that match TRBD1. The trim removed 2 bases at V and 4 bases at J, leaving 16 bases unmatched. Germline-derived CDR1 and CDR2 are LGHDT and YNNKEL (reference sequence). This CDR3 has 18 residues. CDR3 amino acids: CASSQSPLRRDRRYEQYF. The DNA for the CDR3 is TGTGCCAGCAGCCAATCTCCCCTCCGTAGGGACAGGCGTTACGAGCAGTACTTC.